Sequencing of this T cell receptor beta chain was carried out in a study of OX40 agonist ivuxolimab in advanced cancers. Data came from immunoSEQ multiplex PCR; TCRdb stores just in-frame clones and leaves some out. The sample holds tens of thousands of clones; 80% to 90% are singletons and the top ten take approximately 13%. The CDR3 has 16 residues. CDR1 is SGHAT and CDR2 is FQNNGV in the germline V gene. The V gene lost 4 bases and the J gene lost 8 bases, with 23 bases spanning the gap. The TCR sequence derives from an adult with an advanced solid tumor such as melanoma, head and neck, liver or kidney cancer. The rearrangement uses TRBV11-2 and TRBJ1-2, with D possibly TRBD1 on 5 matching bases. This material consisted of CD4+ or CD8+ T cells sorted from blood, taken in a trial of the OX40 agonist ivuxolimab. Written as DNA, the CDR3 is TGTGCCAGCAGCTCCGAGGCGGGGGGTGGCCTGGACGGCTACACCTTC. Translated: CASSSEAGGGLDGYTF.